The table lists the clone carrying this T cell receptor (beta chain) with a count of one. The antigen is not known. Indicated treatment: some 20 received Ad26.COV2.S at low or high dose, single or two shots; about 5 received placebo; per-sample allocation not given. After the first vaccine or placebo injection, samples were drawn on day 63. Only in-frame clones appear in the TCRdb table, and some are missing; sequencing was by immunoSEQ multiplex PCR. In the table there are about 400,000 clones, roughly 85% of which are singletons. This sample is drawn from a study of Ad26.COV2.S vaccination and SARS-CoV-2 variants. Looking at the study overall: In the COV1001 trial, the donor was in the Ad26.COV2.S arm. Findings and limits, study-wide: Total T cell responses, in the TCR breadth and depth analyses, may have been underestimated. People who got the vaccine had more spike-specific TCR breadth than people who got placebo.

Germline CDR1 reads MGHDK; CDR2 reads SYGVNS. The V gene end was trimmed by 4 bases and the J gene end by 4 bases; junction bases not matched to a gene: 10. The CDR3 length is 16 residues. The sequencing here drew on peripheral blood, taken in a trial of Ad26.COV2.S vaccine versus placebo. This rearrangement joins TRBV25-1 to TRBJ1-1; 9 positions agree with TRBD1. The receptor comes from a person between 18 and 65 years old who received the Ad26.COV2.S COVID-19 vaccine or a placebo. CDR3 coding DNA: TGTGCCAGCAGTGGGGACAGGGACCTTTTTGCCACTGAAGCTTTCTTT. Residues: CASSGDRDLFATEAFF.